This TCR beta chain was sequenced for a study of human T cells and chemical hapten exposure. TCRdb analysed the RACE reads with MiXCR anew, one entry per CDR3 protein. The sample consists of around 120,000 distinct CDR3 sequences, about 12% of them appearing once. Per germline, CDR1 MDHEN and CDR2 SYDVKM. CDR3 length equals 14 residues. V was cut by 5 bases and J by 8 bases, with 16 bases left in between. Described time point: patch test 1, 2 weeks after DPC sensitization. This sample's treatment: therapeutic diphenylcyclopropenone sensitization with weekly scalp DPC. This clonotype was recorded at least ten times.

The source material was whole blood, sampled in connection with sensitization to the hapten diphenylcyclopropenone (DPC). The clonotype was recovered from a woman aged 50 to 65 with alopecia areata. Some clones in this sample may be carry-over from other donors' samples. This rearrangement joins TRBV28 to TRBJ1-5; the D gene is possibly TRBD1 (5 bases). CDR3 DNA: TGTGCCAGCAGTGTGGGACGCGGTGTGGAGCCCCAGCATTTT. Translating it yields CASSVGRGVEPQHF.